The present entry profiles one TCR beta chain with its context. Its matching antigen is unknown. These data belong to a study of blood T cells in healthy people across ages. The overall study: Template switching retrieved approximately one barcoded beta molecule for each two T cells. Whole-study results and caveats: Higher diversity and more naive CD4+ cells were features of long-lived donors, compared to aged donors. Older age coincided with a roughly linear decline in TCR beta diversity per million T cells.

Germline values: CDR1 DFQATT, CDR2 SNEGSKA (reference sequence). This CDR3 contains 13 residues. Together with a sample-barcoded 5' primer, a J-beta primer mix was included in a second PCR lasting 7 to 11 cycles. TCRdb re-analysed the 5' RACE reads in MiXCR, keeping a single row per CDR3 protein. The sample records about 730,000 distinct CDR3 sequences, 40% to 45% being singletons. Input material: blood. The chain is built from TRBV20-1 and TRBJ2-5; D is perhaps TRBD1 (5 bases). The DNA end is more similar to TRBJ2-7, so the J call may be wrong. This clonotype was sampled from a woman aged 55-70 years in good health. The CDR3 sequence: CSAREGLLYEQYF. The CDR3 nucleotides are TGCAGTGCTAGAGAGGGGCTTCTATACGAGCAGTACTTC.